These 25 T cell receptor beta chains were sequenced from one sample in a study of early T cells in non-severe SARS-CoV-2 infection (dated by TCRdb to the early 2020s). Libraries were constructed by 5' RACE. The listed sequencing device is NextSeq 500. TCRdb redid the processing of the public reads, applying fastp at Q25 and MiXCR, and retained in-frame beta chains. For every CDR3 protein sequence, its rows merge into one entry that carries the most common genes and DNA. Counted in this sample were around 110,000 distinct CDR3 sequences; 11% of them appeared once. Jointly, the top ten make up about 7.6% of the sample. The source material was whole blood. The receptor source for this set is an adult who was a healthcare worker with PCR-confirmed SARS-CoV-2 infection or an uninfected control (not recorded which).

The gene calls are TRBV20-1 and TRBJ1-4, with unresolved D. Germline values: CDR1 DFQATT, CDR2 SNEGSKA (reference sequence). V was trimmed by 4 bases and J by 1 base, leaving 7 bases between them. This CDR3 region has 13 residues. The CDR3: CSAMGGTNEKLFF. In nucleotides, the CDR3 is TGCAGTGCTATGGGTGGAACTAATGAAAAACTGTTTTTT.

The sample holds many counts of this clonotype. The CDR3 DNA is TGTGCCAGCACCAACTCCCACACCGGGGAGCTGTTTTTT. Amino acids: CASTNSHTGELFF. The chain has TRBV6-2 or TRBV6-3 and TRBJ2-2; D not resolved. CDR3 size: 13 residues. Per the germline V gene, CDR1 is MNHEY and CDR2 is SVGEGT. Trimming removed 7 bases at V and 3 bases at J, with 9 bases between.

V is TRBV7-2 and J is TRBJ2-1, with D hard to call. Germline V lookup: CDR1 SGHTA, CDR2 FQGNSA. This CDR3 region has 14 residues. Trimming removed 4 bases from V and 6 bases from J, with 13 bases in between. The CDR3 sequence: CASSSERLPNEQFF. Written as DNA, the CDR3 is TGTGCCAGCAGCTCAGAGAGGCTCCCCAATGAGCAGTTCTTC.

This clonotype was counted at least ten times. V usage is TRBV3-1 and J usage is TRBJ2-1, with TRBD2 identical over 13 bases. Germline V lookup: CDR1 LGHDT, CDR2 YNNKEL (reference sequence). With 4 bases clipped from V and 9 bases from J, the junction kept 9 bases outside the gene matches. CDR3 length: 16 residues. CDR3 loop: CASSPPGLAGASEQFF. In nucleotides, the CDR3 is TGTGCCAGCAGCCCTCCTGGACTAGCGGGAGCCAGTGAGCAGTTCTTC.

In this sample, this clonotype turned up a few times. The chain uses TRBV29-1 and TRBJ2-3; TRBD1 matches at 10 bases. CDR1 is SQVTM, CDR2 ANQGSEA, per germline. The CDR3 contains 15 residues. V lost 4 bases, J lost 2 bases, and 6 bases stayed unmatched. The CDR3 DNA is TGCAGCGTTGGATTTGGACAGGGGGTCACAGATACGCAGTATTTT. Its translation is CSVGFGQGVTDTQYF.

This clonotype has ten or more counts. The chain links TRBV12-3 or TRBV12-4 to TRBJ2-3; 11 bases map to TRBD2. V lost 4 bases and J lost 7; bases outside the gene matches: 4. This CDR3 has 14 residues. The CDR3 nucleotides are TGTGCCAGCAGTTGGCGACTAGCGGGACATACGCAGTATTTT. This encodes CASSWRLAGHTQYF.

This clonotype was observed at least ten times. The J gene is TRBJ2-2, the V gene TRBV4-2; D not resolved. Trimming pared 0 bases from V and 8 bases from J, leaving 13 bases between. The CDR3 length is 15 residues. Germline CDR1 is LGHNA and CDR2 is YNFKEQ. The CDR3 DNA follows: TGTGCCAGCAGCCAAGAGGTCCCGGGCAGGGGGGAGCTGTTTTTT. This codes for CASSQEVPGRGELFF.

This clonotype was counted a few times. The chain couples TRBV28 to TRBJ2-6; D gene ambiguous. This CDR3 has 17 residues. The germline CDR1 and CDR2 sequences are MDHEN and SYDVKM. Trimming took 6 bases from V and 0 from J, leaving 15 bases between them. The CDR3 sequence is CASRTPGITSGANVLTF. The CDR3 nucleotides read TGTGCCAGCAGGACTCCAGGAATCACCTCTGGGGCCAACGTCCTGACTTTC.

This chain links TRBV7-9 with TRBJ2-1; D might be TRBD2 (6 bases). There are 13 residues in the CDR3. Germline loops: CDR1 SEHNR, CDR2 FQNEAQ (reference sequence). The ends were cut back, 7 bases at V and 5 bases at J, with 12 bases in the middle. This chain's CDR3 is CASIGGFNNEQFF. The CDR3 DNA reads TGTGCCAGCATCGGGGGTTTTAACAATGAGCAGTTCTTC.

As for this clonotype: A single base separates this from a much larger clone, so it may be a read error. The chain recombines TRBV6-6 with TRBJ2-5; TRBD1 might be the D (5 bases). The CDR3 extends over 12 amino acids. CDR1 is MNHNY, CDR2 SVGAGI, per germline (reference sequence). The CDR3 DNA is TGTGTCAGCAGCCAAGACAGAGAGACCCAGTACTTC. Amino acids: CVSSQDRETQYF.

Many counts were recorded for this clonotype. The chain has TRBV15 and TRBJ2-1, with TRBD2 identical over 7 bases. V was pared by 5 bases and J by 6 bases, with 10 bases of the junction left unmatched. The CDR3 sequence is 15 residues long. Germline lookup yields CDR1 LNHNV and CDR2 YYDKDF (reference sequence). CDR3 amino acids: CATSAGLVWGNEQFF. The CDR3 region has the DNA TGTGCCACCAGCGCCGGACTAGTCTGGGGCAATGAGCAGTTCTTC. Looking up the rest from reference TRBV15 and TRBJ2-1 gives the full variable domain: DAMVIQNPRYQVTQFGKPVTLSCSQTLNHNVMYWYQQKSSQAPKLLFHYYDKDFNNEADTPDNFQSRRPNTSFCFLDIRSPGLGDTAMYLCATSAGLVWGNEQFFGPGTRLTVL.

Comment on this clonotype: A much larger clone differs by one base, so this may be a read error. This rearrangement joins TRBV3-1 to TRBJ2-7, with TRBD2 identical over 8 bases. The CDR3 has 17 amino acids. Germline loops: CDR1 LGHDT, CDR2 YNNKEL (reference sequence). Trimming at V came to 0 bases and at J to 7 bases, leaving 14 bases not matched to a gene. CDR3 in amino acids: CASSQEVGGRSSQEQYF. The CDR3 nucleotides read TGTGCCAGCAGCCAAGAAGTGGGCGGGAGGTCCTCTCAGGAGCAGTACTTC.

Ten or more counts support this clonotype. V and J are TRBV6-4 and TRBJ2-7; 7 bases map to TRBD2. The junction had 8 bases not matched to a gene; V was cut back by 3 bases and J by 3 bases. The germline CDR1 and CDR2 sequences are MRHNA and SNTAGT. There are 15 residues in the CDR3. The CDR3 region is CASSEEVGRNYEQYF. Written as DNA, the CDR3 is TGTGCCAGCAGTGAGGAGGTCGGGAGGAACTACGAGCAGTACTTC.

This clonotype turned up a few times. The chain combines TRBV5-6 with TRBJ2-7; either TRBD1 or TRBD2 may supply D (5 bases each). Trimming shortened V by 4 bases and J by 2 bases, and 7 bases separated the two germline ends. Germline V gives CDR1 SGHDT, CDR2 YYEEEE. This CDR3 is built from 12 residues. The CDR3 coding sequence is TGTGCCAGCAGCCGGGACCCCTACGAGCAGTACTTC. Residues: CASSRDPYEQYF.

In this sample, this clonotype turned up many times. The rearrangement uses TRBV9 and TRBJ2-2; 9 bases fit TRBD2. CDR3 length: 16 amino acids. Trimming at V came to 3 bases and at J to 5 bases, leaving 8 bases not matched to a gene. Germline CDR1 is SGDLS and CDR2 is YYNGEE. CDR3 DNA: TGTGCCAGCAGCGGTAGCGGGAGCCCGGAAACCGGGGAGCTGTTTTTT. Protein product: CASSGSGSPETGELFF.

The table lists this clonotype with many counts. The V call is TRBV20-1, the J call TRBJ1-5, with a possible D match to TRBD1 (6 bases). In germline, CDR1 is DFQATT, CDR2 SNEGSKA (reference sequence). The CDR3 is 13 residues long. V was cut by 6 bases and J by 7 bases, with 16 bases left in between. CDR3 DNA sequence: TGCAGTGCGACGACAGGTCAGGGGCAGCCCCAGCATTTT. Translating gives CSATTGQGQPQHF.

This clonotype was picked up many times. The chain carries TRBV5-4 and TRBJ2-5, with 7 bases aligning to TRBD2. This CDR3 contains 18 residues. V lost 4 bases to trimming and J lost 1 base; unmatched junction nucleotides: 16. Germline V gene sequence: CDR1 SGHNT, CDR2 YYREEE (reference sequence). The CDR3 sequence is CASSPFPRLARGQETQYF. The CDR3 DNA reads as TGTGCCAGCAGCCCCTTCCCCCGACTAGCTAGGGGCCAAGAGACCCAGTACTTC.

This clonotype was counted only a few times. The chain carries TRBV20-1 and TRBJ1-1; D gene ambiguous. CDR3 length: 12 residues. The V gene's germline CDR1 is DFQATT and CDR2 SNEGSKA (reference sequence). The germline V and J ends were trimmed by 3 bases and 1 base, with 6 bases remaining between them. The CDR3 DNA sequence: TGCAGTGCTAGTAACAGGAACACTGAAGCTTTCTTT. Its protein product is CSASNRNTEAFF.

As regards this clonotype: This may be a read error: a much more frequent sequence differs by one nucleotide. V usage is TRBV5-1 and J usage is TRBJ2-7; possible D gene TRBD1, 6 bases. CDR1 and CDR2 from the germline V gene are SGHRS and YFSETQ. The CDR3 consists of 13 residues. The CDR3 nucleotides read TGCGCCAGCAGCTTGGACAGGGCCTACGAGCGGTACTTC. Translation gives CASSLDRAYERYF.

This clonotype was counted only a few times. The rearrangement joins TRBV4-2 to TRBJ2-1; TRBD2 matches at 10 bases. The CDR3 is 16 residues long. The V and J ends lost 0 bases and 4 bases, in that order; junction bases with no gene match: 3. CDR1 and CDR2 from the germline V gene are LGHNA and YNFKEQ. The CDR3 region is CASSQDSAGGYNEQFF. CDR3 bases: TGTGCCAGCAGCCAAGATTCAGCGGGAGGGTACAATGAGCAGTTCTTC.

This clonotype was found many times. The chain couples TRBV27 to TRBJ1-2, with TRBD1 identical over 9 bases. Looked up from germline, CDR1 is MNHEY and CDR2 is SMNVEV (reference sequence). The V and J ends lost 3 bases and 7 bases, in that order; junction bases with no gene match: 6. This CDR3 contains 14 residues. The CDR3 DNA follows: TGTGCCAGCAGTTTTCGGGACAGGGTGACTGGCTACACCTTC. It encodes CASSFRDRVTGYTF.

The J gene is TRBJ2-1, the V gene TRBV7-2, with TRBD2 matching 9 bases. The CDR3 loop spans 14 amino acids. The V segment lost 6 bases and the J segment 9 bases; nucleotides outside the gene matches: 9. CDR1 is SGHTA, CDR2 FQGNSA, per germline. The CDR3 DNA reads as TGTGCCAGCAGGTATAGCGGGAGAGTAGGTGAGCAGTTCTTC. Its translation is CASRYSGRVGEQFF.

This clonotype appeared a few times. The CDR3, as DNA: TGTGCCAGCAGGAGACTAGCGGTGCCCGGGGAGCTGTTTTTT. It translates to CASRRLAVPGELFF. This chain uses TRBV14 with TRBJ2-2, with TRBD2 matching 9 bases. Germline CDR1 and CDR2: SGHDN and FVKESK. Germline trimming cut 6 bases from V and 6 bases from J; bases unmatched to any gene: 5. This CDR3 comprises 14 residues. The full variable domain, rest sourced from reference TRBV14 and TRBJ2-2, is EAGVTQFPSHSVIEKGQTVTLRCDPISGHDNLYWYRRVMGKEIKFLLHFVKESKQDESGMPNNRFLAERTGGTYSTLKVQPAELEDSGVYFCASRRLAVPGELFFGEGSRLTVL.

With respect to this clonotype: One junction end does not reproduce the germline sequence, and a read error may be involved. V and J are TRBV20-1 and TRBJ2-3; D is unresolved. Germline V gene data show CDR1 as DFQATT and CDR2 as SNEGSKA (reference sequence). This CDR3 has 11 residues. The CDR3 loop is CSATNTDAQYF. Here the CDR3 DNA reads TGCAGTGCTACTAACACAGATGCGCAGTATTTT.

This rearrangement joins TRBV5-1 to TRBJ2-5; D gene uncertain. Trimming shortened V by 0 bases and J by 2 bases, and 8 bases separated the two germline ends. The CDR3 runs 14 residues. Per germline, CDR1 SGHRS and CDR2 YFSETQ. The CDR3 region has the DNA TGCGCCAGCAGCTTGGAGCTGGGTCAAGAGACCCAGTACTTC. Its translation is CASSLELGQETQYF.